This note documents a single TCR beta chain sequence. These data come from a study of lymphopenia after photon versus proton radiotherapy. Produced via immunoSEQ multiplex PCR; TCRdb's table is partial and in-frame only. The table records approximately 160,000 clones, 88% of them present only once. The ends were cut back, 0 bases at V and 2 bases at J, with 12 bases in the middle. There are 15 residues in the CDR3. CDR1 and CDR2 from the germline V gene are SGHRS and YFSETQ. The source is a man aged 45-60 years with gastric cancer. The rearrangement joins TRBV5-1 to TRBJ2-7, with D uncertain. The sample was peripheral blood, taken from a patient treated with photon-based radiotherapy. The CDR3 bases are TGCGCCAGCAGCTTGGCAGACATTTTACCCTACGAGCAGTACTTC. This sequence encodes CASSLADILPYEQYF.